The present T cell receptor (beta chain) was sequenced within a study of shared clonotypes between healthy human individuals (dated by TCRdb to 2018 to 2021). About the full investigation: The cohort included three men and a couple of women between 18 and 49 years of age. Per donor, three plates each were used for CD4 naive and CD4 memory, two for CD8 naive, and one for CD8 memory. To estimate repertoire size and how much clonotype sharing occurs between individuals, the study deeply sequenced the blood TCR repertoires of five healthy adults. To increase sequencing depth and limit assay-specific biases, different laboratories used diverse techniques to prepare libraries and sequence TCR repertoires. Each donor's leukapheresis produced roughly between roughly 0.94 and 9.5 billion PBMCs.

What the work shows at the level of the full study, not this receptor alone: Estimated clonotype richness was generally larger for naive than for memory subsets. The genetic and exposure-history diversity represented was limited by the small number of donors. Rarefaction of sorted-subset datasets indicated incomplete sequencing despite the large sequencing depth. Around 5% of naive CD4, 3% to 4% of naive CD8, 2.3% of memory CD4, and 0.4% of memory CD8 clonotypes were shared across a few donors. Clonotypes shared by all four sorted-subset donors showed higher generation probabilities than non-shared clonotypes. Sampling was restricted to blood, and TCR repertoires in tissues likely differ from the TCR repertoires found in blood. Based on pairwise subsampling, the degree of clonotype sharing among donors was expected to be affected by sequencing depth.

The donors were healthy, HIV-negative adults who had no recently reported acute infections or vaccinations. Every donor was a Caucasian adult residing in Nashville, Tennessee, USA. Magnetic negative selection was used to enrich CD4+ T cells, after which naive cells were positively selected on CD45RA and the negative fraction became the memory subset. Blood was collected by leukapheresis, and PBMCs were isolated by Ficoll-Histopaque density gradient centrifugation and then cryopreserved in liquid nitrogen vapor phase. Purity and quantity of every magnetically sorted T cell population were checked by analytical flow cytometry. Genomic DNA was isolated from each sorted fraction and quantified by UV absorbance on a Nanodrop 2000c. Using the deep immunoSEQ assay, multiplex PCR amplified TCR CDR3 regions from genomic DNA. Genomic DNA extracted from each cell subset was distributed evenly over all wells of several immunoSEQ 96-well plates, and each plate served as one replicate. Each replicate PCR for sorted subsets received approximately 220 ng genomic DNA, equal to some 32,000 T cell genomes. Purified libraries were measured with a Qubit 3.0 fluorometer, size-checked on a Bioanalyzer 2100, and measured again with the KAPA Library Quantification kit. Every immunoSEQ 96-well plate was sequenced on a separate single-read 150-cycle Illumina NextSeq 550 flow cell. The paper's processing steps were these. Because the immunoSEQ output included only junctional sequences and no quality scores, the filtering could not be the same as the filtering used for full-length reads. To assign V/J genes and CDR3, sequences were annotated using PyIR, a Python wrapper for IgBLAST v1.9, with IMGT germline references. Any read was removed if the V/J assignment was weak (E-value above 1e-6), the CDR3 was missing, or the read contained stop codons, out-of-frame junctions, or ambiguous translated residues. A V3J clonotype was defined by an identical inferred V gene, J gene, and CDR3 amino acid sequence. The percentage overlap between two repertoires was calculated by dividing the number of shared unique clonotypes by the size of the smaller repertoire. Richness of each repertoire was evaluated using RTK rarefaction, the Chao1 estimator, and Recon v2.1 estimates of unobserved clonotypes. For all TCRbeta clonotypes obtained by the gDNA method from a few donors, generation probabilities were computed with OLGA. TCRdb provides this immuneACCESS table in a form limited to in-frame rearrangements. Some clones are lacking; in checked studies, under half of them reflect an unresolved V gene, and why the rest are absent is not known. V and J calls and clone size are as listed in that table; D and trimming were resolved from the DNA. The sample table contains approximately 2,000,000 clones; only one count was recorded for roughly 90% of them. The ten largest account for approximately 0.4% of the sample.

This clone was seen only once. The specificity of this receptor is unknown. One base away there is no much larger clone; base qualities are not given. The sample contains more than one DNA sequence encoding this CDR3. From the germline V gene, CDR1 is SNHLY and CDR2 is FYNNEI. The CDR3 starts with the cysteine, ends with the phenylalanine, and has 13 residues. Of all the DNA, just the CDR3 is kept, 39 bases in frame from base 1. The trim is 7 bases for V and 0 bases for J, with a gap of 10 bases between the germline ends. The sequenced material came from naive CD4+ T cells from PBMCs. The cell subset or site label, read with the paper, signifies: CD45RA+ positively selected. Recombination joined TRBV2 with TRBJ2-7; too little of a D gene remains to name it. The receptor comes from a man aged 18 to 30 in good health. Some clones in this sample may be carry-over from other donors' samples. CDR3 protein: CASNRHHSYEQYF. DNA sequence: TGTGCCAGCAATAGACACCACTCCTACGAGCAGTACTTC. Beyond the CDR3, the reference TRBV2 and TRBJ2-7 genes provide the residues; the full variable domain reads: EPEVTQTPSHQVTQMGQEVILRCVPISNHLYFYWYRQILGQKVEFLVSFYNNEISEKSEIFDDQFSVERPDGSNFTLKIRSTKLEDSAMYFCASNRHHSYEQYFGPGTRLTVT.